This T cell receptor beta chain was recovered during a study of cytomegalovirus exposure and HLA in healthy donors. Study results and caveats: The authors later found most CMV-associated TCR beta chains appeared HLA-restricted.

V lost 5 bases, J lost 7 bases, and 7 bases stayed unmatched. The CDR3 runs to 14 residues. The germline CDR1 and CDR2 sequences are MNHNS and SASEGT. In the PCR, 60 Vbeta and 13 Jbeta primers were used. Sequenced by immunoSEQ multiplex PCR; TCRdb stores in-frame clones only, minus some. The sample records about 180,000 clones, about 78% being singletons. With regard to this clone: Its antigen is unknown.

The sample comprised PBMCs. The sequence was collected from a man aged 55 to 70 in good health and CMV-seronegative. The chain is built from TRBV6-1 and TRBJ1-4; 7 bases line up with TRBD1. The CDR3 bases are TGTGCCAGCAGTCAGACAGGGTCGGGTGAAAAACTGTTTTTT. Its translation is CASSQTGSGEKLFF.